These 32 T cell receptor beta chains share one sample of origin, sequenced in a study of tumor and adjacent non-tumor tissue in lung cancer. This sample's RNA came from whole unsorted tissue. This non-tumor lung sample came from over 3 cm beyond the tumor edge. TCRbeta libraries were built with three rounds of nested PCR, modified from ARM-PCR. TCRdb reprocessed the multiplex PCR reads via MiXCR and lists one record per CDR3 protein. The sample yields more than 60,000 distinct CDR3 sequences, more than 75% seen once. Sequencing used distant non-tumor lung tissue. These receptors originate from a man in his 60s with non-small cell lung cancer.

This clonotype showed up just a few times. A much bigger clone sits one base away, suggesting this may be a read error. V and J are TRBV5-6 and TRBJ2-3; D is possibly TRBD2 (6 bases). CDR3 length: 17 residues. Germline V gives CDR1 SGHDT, CDR2 YYEEEE. The CDR3 spells CASNLASRDWLTDTQYF. The CDR3 nucleotides are TGTGCCAGCAACTTGGCTTCCCGGGACTGGCTCACAGATACGCAGTATTTT.

To note about this clonotype: Sequence at one end of the junction differs from germline and may be a read error. The genes are TRBV6-5 and TRBJ1-1; the D gene is possibly TRBD1 (5 bases). Per germline, CDR1 MNHEY and CDR2 SVGAGI. This CDR3 comprises 15 residues. The CDR3 sequence is CASSYSRKGGAEASF. The CDR3 DNA sequence: TGTGCCAGCAGTTATTCCCGCAAGGGTGGGGCTGAAGCTTCCTTT.

Concerning this clonotype: This may stem from a read error, because a much larger clone lies one nucleotide away. This chain links TRBV14 with TRBJ2-4; TRBD1 is a possible D gene (10 bases). V was clipped by 1 base and J by 0 bases, with 22 bases between them. The CDR3 is 20 residues long. Germline V gene data show CDR1 as SGHDN and CDR2 as FVKESK. DNA for the CDR3: TGTGCCAGCAGCCAAGTCTCCCTAGCGGGACAGGGGAGAGCCAAAAACATTCAGTACTTC. Its protein product is CASSQVSLAGQGRAKNIQYF.

The chain recombines TRBV11-3 with TRBJ2-3; the D is unclear. Germline V lookup: CDR1 SGHNT, CDR2 YENEEA. Trimming took 7 bases from V and 0 from J, leaving 5 bases between them. This CDR3 spans 12 amino acids. In DNA form, the CDR3 reads TGTGCCAGCATGGAGAGCACAGATACGCAGTATTTT. Translation gives CASMESTDTQYF.

This clonotype was seen repeatedly, ten times or more. CDR3 residues: CAWSVGYGQPQHF. CDR3 DNA: TGTGCCTGGAGTGTAGGGTATGGTCAGCCCCAGCATTTT. This sequence joins TRBV30 and TRBJ1-5, with D unclear. The CDR3 length is 13 residues. Germline assignment: CDR1 GTSNPN and CDR2 SVGIG (reference sequence). The V end was cut by 0 bases, the J end by 6 bases, with 9 bases between.

A note on this clonotype: Since a much larger clone is just one base distant, this may be a read error. The J gene is TRBJ2-5, the V gene TRBV20-1; 8 bases are a match to TRBD2. V dropped 4 bases and J dropped 6; count of bases not matched to a gene: 7. The CDR3 is 13 amino acids. Germline CDR1 is DFQATT and CDR2 is SNEGSKA (reference sequence). DNA for the CDR3: TGCAGTGCTATCGGCGGGAGGATAAAGACCCAGTACTTC. Translating it yields CSAIGGRIKTQYF.

This clonotype was detected only once. Its ends do not fully match the called genes, so a read error is possible. Here the CDR3 reads CASGLSGDRVYNSPLHF. Written as DNA, the CDR3 is TGTGCCAGCGGCTTGAGCGGGGACAGGGTGTATAACTCACCCCTCCACTTT. This chain connects TRBV5-5 to TRBJ1-6; 9 bases map to TRBD1. The CDR3 is 17 residues long. The germline CDR1 and CDR2 sequences are SGHKS and YYEKEE (reference sequence).

This clonotype was seen repeatedly, ten times or more. The V call is TRBV5-1, the J call TRBJ2-3, with D hard to call. The CDR3 runs 13 residues. The V end was cut by 4 bases, the J end by 4 bases, with 10 bases between. The germline CDR1 and CDR2 sequences are SGHRS and YFSETQ. The DNA for the CDR3 is TGCGCCAGCAGCAACCGGTGGGCAGATACGCAGTATTTT. Translating gives CASSNRWADTQYF.

The V gene is TRBV6-6, the J gene TRBJ1-3; possibly TRBD1 for D (5 bases). This CDR3 has 14 amino acids. V shed 6 bases and J shed 5 bases, with 14 bases lying between them. Germline loops: CDR1 MNHNY, CDR2 SVGAGI (reference sequence). The CDR3 nucleotides read TGTGCCAGCAGACAGGTAGATTCTCGAAACACCATATATTTT. Protein product: CASRQVDSRNTIYF.

To note about this clonotype: A read error may account for a junction end that differs from germline. V usage is TRBV7-9 and J usage is TRBJ1-1, with TRBD1 matching 9 bases. Germline CDR1 and CDR2: SEHNR and FQNEAQ (reference sequence). CDR3 length: 15 amino acids. CDR3 protein: CASSSQGAPATEGFF. The CDR3 region has the DNA TGTGCCAGCAGCTCACAGGGGGCGCCGGCCACTGAAGGTTTCTTT. Variable domain in full (rest from reference TRBV7-9 and TRBJ1-1): DTGVSQNPRHKITKRGQNVTFRCDPISEHNRLYWYRQTLGQGPEFLTYFQNEAQLEKSRLLSDRFSAERPKGSFSTLEIQRTEQGDSAMYLCASSSQGAPATEGFFGQGTRLTVV.

V usage is TRBV6-1 and J usage is TRBJ2-3; no definite D call. The length of the CDR3 is 14 residues. Per germline, CDR1 MNHNS and CDR2 SASEGT. The CDR3 nucleotides are TGTACAAGCAGTGAAGCGCGGAGCACAGATACGCAGTATTTT. It translates to CTSSEARSTDTQYF.

About this clonotype: Relative to the germline gene, one junction end is altered; a read error may explain this. The V call is TRBV20-1, the J call TRBJ2-5; D might be TRBD1 (6 bases). The CDR3 has 11 amino acids. Germline CDR1 DFQATT, CDR2 SNEGSKA (reference sequence). The CDR3 spells CSARDQGGQNF. The CDR3 DNA reads as TGCAGTGCTAGGGACCAAGGGGGTCAGAACTTC.

This clonotype was counted once. One end of the junction does not line up with germline, which may come from a read error. The chain couples TRBV6-1 to TRBJ2-5; TRBD2 might be the D (6 bases). CDR1 MNHNS and CDR2 SASEGT come from the germline V gene. The CDR3 is made up of 13 amino acids. In nucleotides, the CDR3 is TGTGCCAGCAGTGCGACTAGTCGAGAGACTCAGTGCTTC. Protein: CASSATSRETQCF.

This clonotype was found many times. This chain connects TRBV6-1 to TRBJ2-3; TRBD2 agrees at 11 bases. This CDR3 spans 15 amino acids. In germline, CDR1 is MNHNS, CDR2 SASEGT. V shed 4 bases and J 5 bases; nucleotides not matched to a gene: 5. CDR3: CASSVTSGSGDTQYF. CDR3 DNA: TGTGCCAGCAGTGTCACTAGCGGGAGTGGAGATACGCAGTATTTT.

Notes on this clonotype: Compared with germline, one end of the junction differs, possibly owing to a read error. V is TRBV7-8 and J is TRBJ2-3; 7 nucleotides agree with TRBD2. CDR3 size: 13 residues. The germline V gene encodes CDR1 SGHVS and CDR2 FQNEAQ. The CDR3 reads CASGPRGEDAQYF. The CDR3 bases are TGTGCCAGCGGCCCCCGGGGGGAGGATGCGCAATATTTT.

For this clonotype: Being one base from a much bigger clone, this may be a read error. This chain connects TRBV20-1 to TRBJ1-2; 7 bases fit TRBD1. The CDR3 loop spans 16 amino acids. Germline V gene data show CDR1 as DFQATT and CDR2 as SNEGSKA (reference sequence). The CDR3 here is CSTREEGGKANYGYTF. The CDR3 coding sequence is TGCAGTACTAGAGAGGAAGGGGGCAAAGCTAACTATGGCTACACCTTC.

The chain combines TRBV9 with TRBJ2-7, with 7 nucleotides matching TRBD2. The CDR3 runs to 14 residues. CDR1 is SGDLS, CDR2 YYNGEE, per germline. The V segment lost 0 bases and the J segment 4 bases; nucleotides outside the gene matches: 4. The CDR3: CASSVGEGDYEQYF. The CDR3, as DNA: TGTGCCAGCAGCGTAGGGGAGGGAGATTACGAGCAGTACTTC.

This clonotype was observed many times. V is TRBV5-6 and J is TRBJ2-1; 7 bases align to TRBD1. Germline CDR1 and CDR2: SGHDT and YYEEEE. The CDR3 loop spans 16 amino acids. The ends lost 1 base at V and 5 bases at J; junction bases unmatched: 9. Here the CDR3 DNA reads TGTGCCAGCAGCTTGTCGGCGGACAGGTTGCACAATGAGCAGTTCTTC. This encodes CASSLSADRLHNEQFF.

This chain links TRBV29-1 with TRBJ2-5, with D perhaps matching TRBD1 (5 bases). Germline CDR1 reads SQVTM; CDR2 reads ANQGSEA. The CDR3 runs to 13 residues. CDR3 sequence: CCITDSPSETQYF. As DNA, the CDR3 is TGCTGCATTACAGACAGTCCGTCTGAGACCCAGTACTTC. Full variable domain (missing parts from reference TRBV29-1 and TRBJ2-5): SAVISQKPSRDICQRGTSLTIQCQVDSQVTMMFWYRQQPGQSLTLIATANQGSEATYESGFVIDKFPISRPNLTFSTLTVSNMSPEDSSIYLCCITDSPSETQYFGPGTRLLVL.

This clonotype was seen many times. The chain links TRBV15 to TRBJ2-6, with D unresolved. In germline, CDR1 is LNHNV, CDR2 YYDKDF (reference sequence). The V and J ends lost 8 bases and 0 bases respectively, with 5 bases between them. The length of the CDR3 is 13 residues. Here the CDR3 reads CATVPSGANVLTF. As DNA, the CDR3 is TGTGCCACCGTCCCCTCTGGGGCCAACGTCCTGACTTTC.

On this clonotype itself: An end of the junction differs from the germline gene, which may be a read error. The rearrangement links TRBV29-1 to TRBJ2-1; D uncertain. This CDR3 is 15 amino acids long. CDR1 is SQVTM, CDR2 ANQGSEA, per germline. In nucleotides, the CDR3 is TGCAGCGTTGGGGGTGGGCGAATCACCTACAATGGGCAGTTCTTC. It specifies CSVGGGRITYNGQFF.

In regard to this clonotype: The junction departs from germline at one end; a sequencing error may be responsible. The J gene is TRBJ1-1, the V gene TRBV4-1; the match to TRBD1 covers 10 bases. CDR1 is MGHRA and CDR2 is YSYEKL in the germline V gene. This CDR3 spans 15 amino acids. In DNA form, the CDR3 reads TGCGCCAGCATCCATATGGGACAGGGGAAACCTGGAGCTTCCTTT. It translates to CASIHMGQGKPGASF.

Of note for this clonotype: Mismatch with germline at one junction end may stem from a read error. J is TRBJ1-1 and V is TRBV11-1; D is possibly TRBD1 (5 bases). CDR3 length: 14 amino acids. Germline lookup yields CDR1 SGHAT and CDR2 FQDESV (reference sequence). This chain's CDR3 is CASTLGTGLVGAFF. The CDR3 DNA reads as TGTGCCAGCACCTTAGGAACAGGCTTAGTTGGAGCTTTCTTT.

Details on this clonotype: The junction does not match germline at one end; this may be a read error. This chain connects TRBV11-1 to TRBJ2-1, with D perhaps matching TRBD1 (7 bases). This CDR3 comprises 16 residues. Germline values: CDR1 SGHAT, CDR2 FQDESV (reference sequence). CDR3 sequence: CVSSPGTQGGYNGQFF. The CDR3 DNA reads as TGTGTCAGCAGTCCAGGGACGCAGGGGGGATACAATGGGCAGTTCTTC.

This chain links TRBV11-1 with TRBJ2-3, with D possibly matching TRBD2 (5 bases). The CDR3 extends over 15 amino acids. Germline-derived CDR1 and CDR2 are SGHAT and FQDESV (reference sequence). Between the trimmed V and J ends, which lost 7 bases and 6 bases, there was a span of 20 bases. CDR3 loop: CASNPGKGFTDTQYF. Here the CDR3 DNA reads TGTGCCAGCAATCCCGGGAAAGGGTTCACTGATACGCAGTATTTT.

This clonotype has a count of ten or more. The V and J genes are TRBV4-2 and TRBJ2-3, with D perhaps matching TRBD1 (6 bases). CDR3 size: 17 residues. The germline V gene encodes CDR1 LGHNA and CDR2 YNFKEQ. With 0 bases removed from V and 5 bases from J, the gap between germline ends came to 18 bases. CDR3 coding DNA: TGTGCCAGCAGCCAAGAGGGGGCCACACTCCGAAGAGATACGCAGTATTTT. This codes for CASSQEGATLRRDTQYF.

Worth noting for this clonotype: The CDR3 does not close with the conserved phenylalanine or tryptophan, likely indicating a read error. The DNA is omitted, as the CDR3 cannot be located on it reliably, and the CDR3 follows TCRdb's listing. The CDR3: CASSRWGERPGTQCV. The chain recombines TRBV5-5 with TRBJ2-3; the D call in the table, TRBD2, was not verified against the DNA. With termini counted, the CDR3 has 15 amino acids. CDR1 is SGHKS and CDR2 is YYEKEE in the germline V gene (reference sequence).

Regarding this clonotype: Since a much larger clone is just one base distant, this may be a read error. The gene calls are TRBV30 and TRBJ2-5, with D tentatively TRBD2 (6 bases). Germline loops: CDR1 GTSNPN, CDR2 SVGIG (reference sequence). Between the trimmed V and J ends, which lost 2 bases and 5 bases, there was a span of 15 bases. This CDR3 region has 14 residues. CDR3 DNA sequence: TGTGCCTGGAGTCAAATGACGGGAGTGGAGACCCAGTACTTC. This translates into CAWSQMTGVETQYF.

This clonotype was recorded many times. The chain couples TRBV6-4 to TRBJ2-3, with D unclear. The V gene lost 4 bases and the J gene lost 1 base, with 9 bases spanning the gap. The CDR3 totals 14 residues. Per the germline V gene, CDR1 is MRHNA and CDR2 is SNTAGT. The CDR3 spells CASSVNGRTDTQYF. The CDR3, as DNA: TGTGCCAGCAGTGTTAACGGGCGCACAGATACGCAGTATTTT.

The rearrangement joins TRBV20-1 to TRBJ2-2; TRBD2 agrees at 11 bases. This CDR3 spans 16 amino acids. Germline lookup yields CDR1 DFQATT and CDR2 SNEGSKA (reference sequence). V lost 7 bases, J lost 5 bases, and 12 bases stayed unmatched. DNA of the CDR3: TGCAGTGTTACCTTAGCGGGGGGGCCGGAGACCGGGGAGCTGTTTTTT. It specifies CSVTLAGGPETGELFF.

In the case of this clonotype: The junction does not match germline at one end; this may be a read error. This chain uses TRBV5-5 with TRBJ2-3, with D maybe TRBD2 (5 bases). The length of the CDR3 is 15 residues. The germline V gene encodes CDR1 SGHKS and CDR2 YYEKEE (reference sequence). The CDR3 DNA is TGTGCCAGCAGCCGGTGGGGAGAGCGGCCAGATACTCATTATTTC. It translates to CASSRWGERPDTHYF.

On this clonotype itself: This may stem from a read error, because a much larger clone lies one nucleotide away. The chain carries TRBV6-4 and TRBJ2-3, with 8 bases identical to TRBD1. The germline V gene encodes CDR1 MRHNA and CDR2 SNTAGT. This CDR3 region has 18 residues. CDR3 amino acids: CASSAPDRDRIDADMQYF. CDR3 DNA: TGTGCCAGCAGTGCCCCGGATAGGGACAGGATAGATGCGGATATGCAGTATTTT.